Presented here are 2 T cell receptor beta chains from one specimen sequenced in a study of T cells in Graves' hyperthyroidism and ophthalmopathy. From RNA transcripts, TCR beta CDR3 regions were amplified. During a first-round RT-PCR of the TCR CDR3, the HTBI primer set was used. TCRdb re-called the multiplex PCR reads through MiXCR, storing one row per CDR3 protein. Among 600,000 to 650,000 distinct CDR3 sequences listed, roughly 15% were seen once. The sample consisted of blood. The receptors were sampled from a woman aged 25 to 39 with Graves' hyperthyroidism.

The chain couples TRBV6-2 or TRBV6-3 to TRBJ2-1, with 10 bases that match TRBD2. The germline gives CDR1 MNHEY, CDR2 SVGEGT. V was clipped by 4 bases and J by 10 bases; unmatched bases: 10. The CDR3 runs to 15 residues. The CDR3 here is CASSFILAGVLEQFF. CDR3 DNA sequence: TGTGCCAGCAGTTTCATCCTAGCGGGAGTTCTGGAGCAGTTCTTC.

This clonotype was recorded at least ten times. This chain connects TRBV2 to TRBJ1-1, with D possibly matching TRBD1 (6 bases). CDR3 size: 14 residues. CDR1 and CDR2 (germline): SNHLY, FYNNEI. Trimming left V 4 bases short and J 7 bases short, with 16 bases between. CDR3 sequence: CASSAGQGKFEAFF. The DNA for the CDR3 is TGTGCCAGCAGTGCTGGGCAGGGGAAGTTTGAAGCTTTCTTT.